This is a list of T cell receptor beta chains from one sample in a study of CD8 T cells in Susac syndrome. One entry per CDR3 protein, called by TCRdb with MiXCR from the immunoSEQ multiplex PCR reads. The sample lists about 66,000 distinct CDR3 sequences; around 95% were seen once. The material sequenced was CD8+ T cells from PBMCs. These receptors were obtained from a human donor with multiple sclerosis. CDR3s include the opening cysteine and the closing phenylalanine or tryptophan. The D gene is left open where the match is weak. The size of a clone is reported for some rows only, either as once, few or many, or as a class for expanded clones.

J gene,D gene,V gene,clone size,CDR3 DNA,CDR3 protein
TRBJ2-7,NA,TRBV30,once,TGTGCCTGGTCTCAGAGAGTCGACTACGAGCAGTACTTC,CAWSQRVDYEQYF
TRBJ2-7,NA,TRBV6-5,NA,TGTGCCAGCAGGCCGGCACTAGCAAGCTACGAGCAGTACTTC,CASRPALASYEQYF
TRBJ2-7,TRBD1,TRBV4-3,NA,TGCGCCAGCAGCCGATCTTCCGGGACAGGGAACGAGCAGTACTTC,CASSRSSGTGNEQYF
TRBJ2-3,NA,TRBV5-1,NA,TGCGCCAGCAGCTTGGGGGATCAGCAGTATTTT,CASSLGDQQYF
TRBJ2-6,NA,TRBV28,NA,TGTGCCAGCAGTTTTTCTCCAGGGGCTGGGGCCAACGTCCTGACTTTC,CASSFSPGAGANVLTF
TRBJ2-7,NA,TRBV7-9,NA,TGTGCCAGCAGCCCCTTGGGGGGCTCCTACGAGCAGTACTTC,CASSPLGGSYEQYF
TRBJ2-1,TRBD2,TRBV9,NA,TGTGCCAGCAGCGCAGGAGGACTAGCGGCCCACAATGAGCAGTTCTTC,CASSAGGLAAHNEQFF
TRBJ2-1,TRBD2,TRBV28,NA,TGTGCCAGCAGTCTCGGGACTAGCGGACTCCCTAACTACAATGAGCAGTTCTTC,CASSLGTSGLPNYNEQFF
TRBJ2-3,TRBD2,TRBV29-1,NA,TGCAGCGTTGATGTTGGTGCGGCGGGGGGGGCCCCAGATACGCAGTATTTT,CSVDVGAAGGAPDTQYF
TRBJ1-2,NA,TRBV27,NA,TGTGCCAGCAGGGCAGACAACGCTAACTATGGCTACACCTTC,CASRADNANYGYTF
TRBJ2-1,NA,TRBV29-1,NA,TGCAGCGTTGACACATCCCGGGACAATGAGCAGTTCTTC,CSVDTSRDNEQFF
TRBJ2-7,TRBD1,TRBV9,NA,TGTGCCAGTGGGACAGGGACCTACGAGCAGTACTTC,CASGTGTYEQYF
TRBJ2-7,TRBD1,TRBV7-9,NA,TGTGCCAGCAGCTCCCCGGACAGGTCCTACGAGCAGTACTTC,CASSSPDRSYEQYF
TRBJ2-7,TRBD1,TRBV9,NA,TGTGCCAGCAGCGAGAAGGGACAGGGACCCTACGAGCAGTACTTC,CASSEKGQGPYEQYF
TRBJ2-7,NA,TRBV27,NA,TGTGCCAGCAGTTTATTCCCGGATTATTCCTACGAGCAGTACTTC,CASSLFPDYSYEQYF
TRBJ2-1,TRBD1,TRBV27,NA,TGTGCCAGCAGTGCTGACTGGGACAGATACAATGAGCAGTTCTTC,CASSADWDRYNEQFF
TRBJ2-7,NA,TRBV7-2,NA,TGTGCCAGCAGCCTTTTTCCCGAGCAGTACTTC,CASSLFPEQYF
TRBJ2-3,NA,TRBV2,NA,TGTGCCAGCAGTGAAAGGGGAACAGATACGCAGTATTTT,CASSERGTDTQYF
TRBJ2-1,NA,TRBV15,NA,TGTGCCACCAGTTCCGAAAGAAACCACAATGAGCAGTTCTTC,CATSSERNHNEQFF
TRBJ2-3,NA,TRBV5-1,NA,TGCGCCAGCAGCTTGGCCCTAGGTCACACAGATACGCAGTATTTT,CASSLALGHTDTQYF
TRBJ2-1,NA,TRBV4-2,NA,TGTGCCAGCAGCCCCGGACTGGATTACAATGAGCAGTTCTTC,CASSPGLDYNEQFF
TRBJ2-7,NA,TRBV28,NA,TGTGCCAGCAGTTTATTTCTTGAGGCCGAGGGGGAGCAGTACTTC,CASSLFLEAEGEQYF
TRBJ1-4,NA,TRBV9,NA,TGTGCCAGCAGCGTAGATGGGGGGGATGAAAAACTGTTTTTT,CASSVDGGDEKLFF
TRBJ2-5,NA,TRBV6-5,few,TGTGCCAGCAGTTACCCTAGTCAAGAGACCCAGTACTTC,CASSYPSQETQYF